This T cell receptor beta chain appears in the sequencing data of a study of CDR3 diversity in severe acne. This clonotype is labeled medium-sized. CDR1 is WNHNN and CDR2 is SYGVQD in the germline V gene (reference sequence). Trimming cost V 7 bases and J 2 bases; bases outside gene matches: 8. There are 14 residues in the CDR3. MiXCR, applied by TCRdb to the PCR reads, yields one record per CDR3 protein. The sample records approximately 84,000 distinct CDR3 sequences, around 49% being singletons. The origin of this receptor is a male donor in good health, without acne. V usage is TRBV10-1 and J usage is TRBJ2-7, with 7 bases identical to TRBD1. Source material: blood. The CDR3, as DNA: TGCGCCAGCACACCGGGACAGCCCCCCTACGAGCAGTACTTC. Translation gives CASTPGQPPYEQYF.